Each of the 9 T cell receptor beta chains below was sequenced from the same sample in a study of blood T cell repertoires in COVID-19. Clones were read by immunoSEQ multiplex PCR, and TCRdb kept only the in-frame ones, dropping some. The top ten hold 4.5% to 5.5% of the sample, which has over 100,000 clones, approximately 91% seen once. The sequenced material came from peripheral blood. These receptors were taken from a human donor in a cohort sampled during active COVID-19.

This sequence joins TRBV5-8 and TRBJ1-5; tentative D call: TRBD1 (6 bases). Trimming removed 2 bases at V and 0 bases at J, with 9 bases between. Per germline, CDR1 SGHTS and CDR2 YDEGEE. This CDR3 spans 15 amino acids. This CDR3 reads CASSFSRGSNQPQHF. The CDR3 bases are TGTGCCAGCAGCTTTTCCAGGGGTAGCAATCAGCCCCAGCATTTT.

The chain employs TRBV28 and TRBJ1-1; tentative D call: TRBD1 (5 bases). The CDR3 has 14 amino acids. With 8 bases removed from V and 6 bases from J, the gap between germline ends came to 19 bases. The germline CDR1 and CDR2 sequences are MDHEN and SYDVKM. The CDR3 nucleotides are TGTGCCAGCGTCCCTGGGGGGTCACTCCCTGAAGCTTTCTTT. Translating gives CASVPGGSLPEAFF.

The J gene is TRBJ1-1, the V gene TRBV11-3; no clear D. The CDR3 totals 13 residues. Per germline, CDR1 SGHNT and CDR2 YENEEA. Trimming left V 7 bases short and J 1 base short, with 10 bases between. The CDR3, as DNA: TGTGCCAGCACCCGCCGGGAGAACACTGAAGCTTTCTTT. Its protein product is CASTRRENTEAFF.

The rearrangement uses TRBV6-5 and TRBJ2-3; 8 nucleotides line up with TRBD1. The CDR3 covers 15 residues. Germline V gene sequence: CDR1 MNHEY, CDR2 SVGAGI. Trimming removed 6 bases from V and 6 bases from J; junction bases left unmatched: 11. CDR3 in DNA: TGTGCCAGCAGAGACAGGGGAACGCGGGTTGATACGCAGTATTTT. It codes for CASRDRGTRVDTQYF.

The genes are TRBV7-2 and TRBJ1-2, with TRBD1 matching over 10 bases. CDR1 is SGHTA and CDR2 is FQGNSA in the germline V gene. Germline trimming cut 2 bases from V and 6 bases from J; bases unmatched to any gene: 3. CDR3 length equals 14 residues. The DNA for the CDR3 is TGTGCCAGCAGCTTAAGGGGACAGGGGAATGGCTACACCTTC. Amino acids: CASSLRGQGNGYTF.

The CDR3 region has the DNA TGTGCCAGCAGTGGTTCAGGCGAGCCCCAGCATTTT. It is translated as CASSGSGEPQHF. The V and J genes are TRBV2 and TRBJ1-5; D not certain. The CDR3 covers 12 residues. V was pared by 4 bases and J by 8 bases, with 9 bases between. The germline gives CDR1 SNHLY, CDR2 FYNNEI.

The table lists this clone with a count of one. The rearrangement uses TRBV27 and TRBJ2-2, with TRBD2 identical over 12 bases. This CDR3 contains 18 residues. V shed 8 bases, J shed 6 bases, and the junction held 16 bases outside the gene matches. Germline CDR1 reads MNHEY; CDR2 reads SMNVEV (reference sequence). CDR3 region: CASPGGLAGCQSPGELFF. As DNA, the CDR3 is TGTGCCAGCCCCGGAGGACTAGCGGGATGCCAGTCGCCCGGGGAGCTGTTTTTT.

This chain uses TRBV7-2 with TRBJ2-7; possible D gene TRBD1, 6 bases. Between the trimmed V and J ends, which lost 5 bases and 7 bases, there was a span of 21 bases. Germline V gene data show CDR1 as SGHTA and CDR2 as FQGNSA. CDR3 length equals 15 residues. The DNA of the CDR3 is TGTGCCAGCAGCCTGTGGACAGTCTCCCCGGGGGAGCAGTACTTC. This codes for CASSLWTVSPGEQYF.

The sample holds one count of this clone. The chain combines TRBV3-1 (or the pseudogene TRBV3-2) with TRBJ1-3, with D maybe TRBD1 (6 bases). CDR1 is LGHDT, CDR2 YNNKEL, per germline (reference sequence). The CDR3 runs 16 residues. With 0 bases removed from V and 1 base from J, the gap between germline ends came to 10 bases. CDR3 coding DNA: TGTGCCAGCAGCCAAGATAGGGGGATGTCTGGAAACACCATATATTTT. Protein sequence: CASSQDRGMSGNTIYF.